This TCR beta chain was captured in a study of T-cell reconstitution after alpha-beta-depleted transplantation in children. Findings and limits, study-wide: Surviving recipient T cells and thymic progenitors produced the high day-60 TCRbeta diversity seen in some patients. Where alpha-beta T cells came from about two months after transplant was reportedly several hundred expanded graft clones. A year had passed since transplant, and T-cell counts and diversity by then came mostly from newly produced T cells.

In its sample, this clonotype was seen a few times. The antigen is unknown. The CDR3 runs to 16 residues. J lost 2 bases, V lost 4 bases, and 8 bases had no gene match. Per the germline V gene, CDR1 is SGHVS and CDR2 is FNYEAQ. Unique molecular identifiers were incorporated during preparation of the TCRbeta library. TCRdb reprocessed the PCR reads via MiXCR and lists one record per CDR3 protein. Among over 100,000 distinct CDR3 sequences listed, 10% were seen once. The rearrangement joins TRBV7-6 to TRBJ2-5; 9 nucleotides align to TRBD2. The receptor comes from a boy aged 2 to 10 with acute lymphoblastic leukemia, due to receive a stem cell transplant. The sequences come from PBMCs, collected before TCRalphabeta/CD19-depleted stem cell transplant. CDR3 region: CASSSFSGSGQETQYF. The CDR3 DNA is TGTGCCAGCAGCTCCTTTAGCGGGAGCGGTCAAGAGACCCAGTACTTC.